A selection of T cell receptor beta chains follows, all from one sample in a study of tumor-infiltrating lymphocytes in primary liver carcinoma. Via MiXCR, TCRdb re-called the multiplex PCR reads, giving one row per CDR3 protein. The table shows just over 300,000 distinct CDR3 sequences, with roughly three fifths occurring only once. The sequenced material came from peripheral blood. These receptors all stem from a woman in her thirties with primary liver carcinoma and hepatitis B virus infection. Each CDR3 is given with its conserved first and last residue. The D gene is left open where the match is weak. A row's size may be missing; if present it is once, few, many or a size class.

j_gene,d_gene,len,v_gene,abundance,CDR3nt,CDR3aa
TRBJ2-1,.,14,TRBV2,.,TGTGCCAGCGTGAAGGGAACGACAAAACATGAGCAGTTCTTC,CASVKGTTKHEQFF
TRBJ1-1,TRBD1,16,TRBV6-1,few,TGTGCCAGCATCGGGCACCCGGGACAGGGGGTTACTGAAGCTTTCTTT,CASIGHPGQGVTEAFF
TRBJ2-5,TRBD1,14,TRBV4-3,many,TGCGCCAGCAGCCAGAACAGGGGCTCAGAGACCCAGTACTTC,CASSQNRGSETQYF
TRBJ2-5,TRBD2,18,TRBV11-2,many,TGTGCCAGCAGCATATCCGGGACTAGCGGGGGGAAAAGGGAGACCCAGTACTTC,CASSISGTSGGKRETQYF
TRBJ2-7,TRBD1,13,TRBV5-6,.,TGTGCCAGCAGCGGTGGGACAGCTGGGGAGCAGTACTTC,CASSGGTAGEQYF
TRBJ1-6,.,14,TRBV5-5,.,TGTGCCAGCTGCTTGGACGTCAGTAATTCACTCCTCCACTTT,CASCLDVSNSLLHF
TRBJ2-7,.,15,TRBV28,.,TGTGCCAGCACTCAGTGGACAGTTCGATCCTACGAGCAGTACTTC,CASTQWTVRSYEQYF
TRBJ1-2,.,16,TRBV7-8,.,TGTGCCAGCAGCTTAGCGCGGGGGCTAGCTAGCTATGGCTACACCTTC,CASSLARGLASYGYTF
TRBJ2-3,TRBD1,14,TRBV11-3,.,TGTGTCAGCAGCGAGGACAGGACCGCAGATACGCAGTATTTT,CVSSEDRTADTQYF
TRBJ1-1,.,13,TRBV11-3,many,TGTGCCAGCAGCTTCGGGATGGGCCCTGAAGCTTTCTTT,CASSFGMGPEAFF
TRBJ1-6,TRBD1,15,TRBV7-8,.,TGTGCCAGCAGCTTAGCCCCGACAGGGAATTCACCCCTCCACTTT,CASSLAPTGNSPLHF
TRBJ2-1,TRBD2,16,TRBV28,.,TGTGCCAGCCAAGGACTAGTGAGTAGGTCCTACAATGAGCAGTTCTTC,CASQGLVSRSYNEQFF
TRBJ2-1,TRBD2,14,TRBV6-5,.,TGTGCCAACAGACTTGAGACTAGCTACAATGAACAGTTCTTC,CANRLETSYNEQFF
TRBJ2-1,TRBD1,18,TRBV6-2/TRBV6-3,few,TGTGCCAGCAGTTACACATGGACCGGGACAGGGTCATACAATGAGCAGTTCTTC,CASSYTWTGTGSYNEQFF
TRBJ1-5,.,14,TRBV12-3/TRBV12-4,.,TGTGCCAGCAGTTTCGGACAGAGCAATCAGCCCCAGCATTTT,CASSFGQSNQPQHF
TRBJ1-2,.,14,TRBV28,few,TGTGCCAGCAGTCCCCCACAGATACACTATGGCTACACCTTC,CASSPPQIHYGYTF
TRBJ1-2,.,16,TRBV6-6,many,TGTGCCAGCACCAACCCCCACCGATCGGGTATCTATGGCTACACCTTC,CASTNPHRSGIYGYTF
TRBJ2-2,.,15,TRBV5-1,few,TGCGCCAGCAGCTTCGGGACTGTGAACACCGGGGAGCTGTTTTTT,CASSFGTVNTGELFF
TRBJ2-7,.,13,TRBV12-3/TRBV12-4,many,TGTGCCAGCAGTTCCCTTGCGGTCGCTGAGCAGTACTTC,CASSSLAVAEQYF
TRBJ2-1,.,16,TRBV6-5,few,TGTGCCAGCAGTTACAAGGACAGCAGCTCCTACAATGAGCAGTTCTTC,CASSYKDSSSYNEQFF
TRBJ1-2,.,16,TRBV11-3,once,TGTGCCAGCAGCCACGACGGACAGTCCCCTAACTATGGCTACGCCTTC,CASSHDGQSPNYGYAF
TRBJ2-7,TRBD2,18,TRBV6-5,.,TGTGCCAGCAGTTCCCCGGGACTAGCGGGAGAGGTCCCCTACGAGCAGTACTTC,CASSSPGLAGEVPYEQYF
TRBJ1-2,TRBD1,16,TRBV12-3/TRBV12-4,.,TGTGCCAGCAGTTACCGACGTCGACAGGGTGGCTATGGCTACACCTTC,CASSYRRRQGGYGYTF
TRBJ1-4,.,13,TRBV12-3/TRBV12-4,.,TGTGCCAGCAGTTTCGGGGAGGGCTTGGTACTGTTTTTT,CASSFGEGLVLFF
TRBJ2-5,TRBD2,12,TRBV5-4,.,TGTGCCGGCGGTCGGGGGGGAGAGACCCAGTACTTC,CAGGRGGETQYF
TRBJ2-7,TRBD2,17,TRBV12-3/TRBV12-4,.,TGTGCCAGTAGTTCAGCGCGAATTGGGGCTAGCGGGAGTTCTCAGTACTTC,CASSSARIGASGSSQYF
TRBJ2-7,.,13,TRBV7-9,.,TGTGCCAGCAGCTGGGGGGTACTTAACAAGCAGTATTTC,CASSWGVLNKQYF